These T cell receptor beta chains were read from a single sample in a study of shared clonotypes between healthy human individuals. This table comes from immunoSEQ multiplex PCR, and its TCRdb copy is limited to in-frame clones, with some not included. The sample records over a million clones, 95% to 99% being singletons. Sequencing was done on a sample of naive CD4+ T cells sorted from blood. The receptors originated from a man aged 30 to 45 in good health. Both conserved end residues are part of each CDR3. Fields, in order: clone size, D gene, V gene, CDR3 length, J gene, CDR3 DNA, CDR3 protein. D genes are given only for firm matches. Clone size is shown for a subset of rows, as once, few, many or a class of expanded clone.

>-|-|TRBV19|17|TRBJ1-1
TGTGCCAGTACCAACGGGGTTGGGGGCCGGTCGGACACTGAAGCTTTCTTT
CASTNGVGGRSDTEAFF
>-|-|TRBV2|13|TRBJ2-2
TGTGCCAGCAGCACCTCGGAGGTCGGGGAGCTGTTTTTT
CASSTSEVGELFF
>-|-|TRBV25-1|15|TRBJ1-3
TGTGCCAGCTCTAATAGTGGGGTCGCTGGAAACACCATATATTTT
CASSNSGVAGNTIYF
>-|-|TRBV6-5|14|TRBJ1-2
TGTGCCAGCAGTTACGAGGGACGCCCCTATGGCTACACCTTC
CASSYEGRPYGYTF
>-|TRBD2|TRBV7-2|16|TRBJ2-7
TGTGCCAGCAGCTTAATGGTGCTAGCGGGGATCTACGAGCAGTACTTC
CASSLMVLAGIYEQYF
>once|-|TRBV9|14|TRBJ1-2
TGTGCCAGCAGCGCCCGGCCAGGGCACTATGGCTACACCTTC
CASSARPGHYGYTF
>once|TRBD2|TRBV29-1|18|TRBJ2-1
TGCAGCGTTGTTTCGGGCAGCTCCGGACTAGATTCCCACAATGAGCAGTTCTTC
CSVVSGSSGLDSHNEQFF
>-|-|TRBV2|14|TRBJ2-7
TGTGCCAGCAGTGGGTCCGTGGAGGGCTACGAGCAGTACTTC
CASSGSVEGYEQYF
>-|-|TRBV11-2|18|TRBJ2-2
TGTGCCAGCAGCCCAGGGGGGGGGAACCCCCAAAGTGGCGGGGAGCTGTTTTTT
CASSPGGGNPQSGGELFF
>-|-|TRBV5-1|15|TRBJ2-1
TGCGCCAGCAGCTTGGGACCAGGAGTTGACAATGAGCAGTTCTTC
CASSLGPGVDNEQFF
>-|-|TRBV6-1|13|TRBJ1-2
TGTGCCAGCAGTGAGTCGGGGTACTATGGCTACACCTTC
CASSESGYYGYTF
>-|-|TRBV10-1|13|TRBJ1-1
TGCGCCAGCAGTGAGTCGGGGAGCACTGAAGCTTTCTTT
CASSESGSTEAFF
>-|-|TRBV6-5|14|TRBJ2-7
TGTGCCAGCAGTTACTCGAGCCTCTCCTACGAGCAGTACTTC
CASSYSSLSYEQYF
>once|TRBD1|TRBV15|18|TRBJ2-6
TGTGCCACCAGCAGAGCTACGGGACAGGGGGCTGGGGCCAACGTCCTGACTTTC
CATSRATGQGAGANVLTF
>-|-|TRBV11-2|16|TRBJ2-1
TGTGCCAGCAGCTCAACCAGAACCACCTTATACAATGAGCAGTTCTTC
CASSSTRTTLYNEQFF
>once|-|TRBV7-8|15|TRBJ2-7
TGTGCCAGCAGACGGGCGCGGCTCGGCTCCTACGAGCAGTACTTC
CASRRARLGSYEQYF
>-|TRBD2|TRBV27|20|TRBJ2-1
TGTGCCAGCAGTCCCAATTCGGGACTAGCGGACGTAAGCTCCTACAATGAGCAGTTCTTC
CASSPNSGLADVSSYNEQFF
>-|-|TRBV27|12|TRBJ1-6
TGTGCCAGCAGTTTAGGACTATCACCCCTCCACTTT
CASSLGLSPLHF
>once|-|TRBV7-3|15|TRBJ2-3
TGTGCCAGCAGCTTACGCGCGGCGGGCACAGATACGCAGTATTTT
CASSLRAAGTDTQYF
>-|-|TRBV10-2|14|TRBJ1-1
TGCGCCAGCAGTGAGCCAGGCCGAAACACTGAAGCTTTCTTT
CASSEPGRNTEAFF
>once|TRBD1|TRBV18|16|TRBJ2-2
TGTGCCAGCTCACCGCTTGGACAGGGGCACACCGGGGAGCTGTTTTTT
CASSPLGQGHTGELFF
>-|-|TRBV28|13|TRBJ2-5
TGTGCCAGCAGTTTAGCCACCCAAGAGACCCAGTACTTC
CASSLATQETQYF
>-|-|TRBV29-1|12|TRBJ2-7
TGCAGCGTCGCCGGACAGACCTACGAGCAGTACTTC
CSVAGQTYEQYF